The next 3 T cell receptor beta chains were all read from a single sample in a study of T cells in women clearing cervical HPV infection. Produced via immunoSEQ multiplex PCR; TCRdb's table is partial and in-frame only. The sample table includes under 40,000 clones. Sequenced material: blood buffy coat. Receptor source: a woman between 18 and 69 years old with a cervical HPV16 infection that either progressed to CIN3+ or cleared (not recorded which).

The CDR3 loop reads CASSMGRQGSSYGYTF. CDR3 bases read: TGTGCCAGTAGTATGGGGAGACAGGGATCCTCTTATGGC. The V call is TRBV19, the J call TRBJ1-2; 7 positions match TRBD1. The observed sequence ends 3 residues before the CDR3 terminus, with the missing tail filled in from the germline J gene. The V gene end was trimmed by 3 bases and the J gene end by 5 bases; junction bases not matched to a gene: 12. CDR1 is LNHDA, CDR2 SQIVND, per germline (reference sequence). CDR3 length: 16 amino acids.

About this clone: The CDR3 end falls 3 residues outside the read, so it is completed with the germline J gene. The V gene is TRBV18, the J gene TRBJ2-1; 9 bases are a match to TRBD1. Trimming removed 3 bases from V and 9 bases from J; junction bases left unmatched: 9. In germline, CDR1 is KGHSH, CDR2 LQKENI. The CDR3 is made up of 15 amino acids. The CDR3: CASSPPDRGVGEQFF. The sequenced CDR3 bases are TGTGCCAGCTCACCTCCGGACAGGGGAGTGGGTGAG.

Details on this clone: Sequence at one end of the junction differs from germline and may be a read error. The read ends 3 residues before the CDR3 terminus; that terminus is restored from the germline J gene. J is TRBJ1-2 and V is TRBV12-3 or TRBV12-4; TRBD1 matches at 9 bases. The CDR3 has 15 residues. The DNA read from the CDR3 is TGTGCCAGCAGTCCCCGCGGACAGGGGCTTGATGGT. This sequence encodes CASSPRGQGLDG. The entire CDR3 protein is CASSPRGQGLDGYTF.